This TCR beta chain was captured by sequencing in a study of CD8 T cells in Susac syndrome. RNA was extracted with the RNeasy kit, and a quantity of about 0.45 to 1 ug was reverse transcribed using random hexamers. Each CDR3 protein gets one entry after TCRdb re-called the immunoSEQ multiplex PCR reads with MiXCR. This table has tens of thousands of distinct CDR3 sequences, approximately 96% appearing once. TEMRA cells were enriched by FACS, and CD4+ and CD8+ T cells were negatively isolated. The V gene's germline CDR1 is MNHEY and CDR2 SMNVEV (reference sequence). The CDR3 covers 15 residues. J lost 7 bases, V lost 4 bases, and 5 bases had no gene match.

The sequenced material came from CD4+ T cells from PBMCs. The rearrangement uses TRBV27 and TRBJ1-6; 9 nucleotides line up with TRBD1. This receptor was obtained from a human donor with multiple sclerosis. The CDR3 here is CASSSGQGRNSPLHF. CDR3 in DNA: TGTGCCAGCAGTTCGGGACAGGGCCGGAATTCACCCCTCCACTTT.